This T cell receptor (beta chain) was profiled in a study of early T cells in non-severe SARS-CoV-2 infection. As part of library construction, unique molecular identifiers were attached to individual cDNA molecules. In TCRdb, the 5' RACE reads were re-called with MiXCR into one record per CDR3 protein. The data show 30,000 to 40,000 distinct CDR3 sequences, about 8% seen once. The germline V gene has CDR1 LGHDT and CDR2 YNNKEL (reference sequence). V was shortened by 4 bases and J by 2 bases, with 11 bases between the two germline ends. This CDR3 region has 15 residues. This receptor was obtained from an adult who was a healthcare worker with PCR-confirmed SARS-CoV-2 infection or an uninfected control (not recorded which). The chain recombines TRBV3-1 with TRBJ1-4; D gene ambiguous. Sequences were derived from whole blood, sampled at baseline. The CDR3 DNA sequence: TGTGCCAGCAGCCCGCAAGGGAGCACTAATGAAAAACTGTTTTTT. Amino acid sequence: CASSPQGSTNEKLFF.